These 19 T cell receptor beta chains came from one sample sequenced in a study of T cell responses to AZD1222 COVID-19 vaccine. Libraries were prepared by immunoSEQ multiplex PCR; TCRdb keeps only in-frame clonotypes and omits some of them. This table has 100,000 to 150,000 clones, over 80% appearing once. The specimen was peripheral blood, collected 28 days after the second AZD1222 dose. These receptors were collected from an adult who received the AZD1222 COVID-19 vaccine.

The rearrangement uses TRBV5-1 and TRBJ2-3; D assignment may be TRBD1 or TRBD2 (5 bases each). The CDR3 contains 16 residues. Trimming left V 3 bases short and J 2 bases short, with 16 bases between. The germline V gene has CDR1 SGHRS and CDR2 YFSETQ. CDR3 sequence reads: CASSSSRDGFTDTQYF. CDR3 coding DNA: TGCGCCAGCAGCTCCTCACGGGACGGATTCACAGATACGCAGTATTTT.

The chain employs TRBV28 and TRBJ1-5, with 8 bases lining up with TRBD1. This CDR3 has 16 amino acids. CDR1 is MDHEN, CDR2 SYDVKM, per germline. With V trimmed by 8 bases and J by 6 bases, 15 bases remained unmatched. CDR3 in DNA: TGTGCCAGCCTACCAGGCGGGACAGGCTTGACTCAGCCCCAGCATTTT. Translation: CASLPGGTGLTQPQHF. The full variable domain, in which reference TRBV28 and TRBJ1-5 provide the parts outside the CDR3, is DVKVTQSSRYLVKRTGEKVFLECVQDMDHENMFWYRQDPGLGLRLIYFSYDVKMKEKGDIPEGYSVSREKKERFSLILESASTNQTSMYLCASLPGGTGLTQPQHFGDGTRLSIL.

The V call is TRBV18, the J call TRBJ1-2; tentatively, D is TRBD1 (6 bases). Germline assignment: CDR1 KGHSH and CDR2 LQKENI. The CDR3 has 13 residues. Trimming removed 3 bases from V and 8 bases from J, with 13 bases in between. DNA of the CDR3: TGTGCCAGCTCACCGGACAGACAGGACGGCTACACCTTC. This translates into CASSPDRQDGYTF.

V is TRBV5-8 and J is TRBJ1-1; weak D call: TRBD1 (6 bases). In germline, CDR1 is SGHTS, CDR2 YDEGEE. Trimming stripped 0 bases from V and 3 bases from J, with 18 bases between. The CDR3 runs to 17 residues. CDR3 coding DNA: TGTGCCAGCAGCTTGGCCTTCGGGGGGGCCTATGACACTGAAGCTTTCTTT. It yields the protein CASSLAFGGAYDTEAFF.

The chain employs TRBV7-2 and TRBJ2-2, with 7 bases identical to TRBD2. The CDR3 is 16 amino acids. Germline V gene lookup returns CDR1 SGHTA and CDR2 FQGNSA. V shed 5 bases and J 8 bases; nucleotides not matched to a gene: 14. CDR3 DNA: TGTGCCAGCAGCGTAGAGAGAATGACTAGCTCGGGGGAGCTGTTTTTT. This encodes CASSVERMTSSGELFF. Full variable domain (outside the CDR3, taken from reference TRBV7-2 and TRBJ2-2): GAGVSQSPSNKVTEKGKDVELRCDPISGHTALYWYRQSLGQGLEFLIYFQGNSAPDKSGLPSDRFSAERTGGSVSTLTIQRTQQEDSAVYLCASSVERMTSSGELFFGEGSRLTVL.

The rearrangement links TRBV7-2 to TRBJ1-5; the D gene is possibly TRBD1 (6 bases). The ends were cut back, 5 bases at V and 3 bases at J, with 11 bases in the middle. CDR3 size: 14 residues. CDR1 and CDR2 from the germline V gene are SGHTA and FQGNSA. CDR3 nucleotide sequence: TGTGCCAGCAGCCCTGACAGGTACAATCAGCCCCAGCATTTT. Amino acids: CASSPDRYNQPQHF.

This rearrangement joins TRBV5-1 to TRBJ2-7; D possibly uses TRBD1 or TRBD2 (5 bases each). CDR3 length equals 14 residues. The V end was cut by 4 bases, the J end by 2 bases, with 13 bases between. Germline CDR1 and CDR2: SGHRS and YFSETQ. CDR3 DNA: TGCGCCAGCAGCGGGACGCCCGGGCCCTACGAGCAGTACTTC. Residues: CASSGTPGPYEQYF.

V gene TRBV19 combines with J gene TRBJ2-1; TRBD2 might be the D (6 bases). Germline V gene sequence: CDR1 LNHDA, CDR2 SQIVND (reference sequence). V lost 1 base to trimming and J lost 3 bases, with 10 bases between them. This CDR3 contains 15 residues. Here the CDR3 reads CASSIVGGNYNEQFF. CDR3 nucleotides: TGTGCCAGTAGTATAGTGGGAGGTAACTACAATGAGCAGTTCTTC.

This sequence joins TRBV5-8 and TRBJ1-4; D unresolved. CDR1 is SGHTS, CDR2 YDEGEE, per germline. Trimming stripped 2 bases from V and 8 bases from J, with 4 bases between. This CDR3 contains 11 residues. The chain's CDR3 is CASSLGEKLFF. The CDR3 region has the DNA TGTGCCAGCAGCTTAGGCGAAAAACTGTTTTTT.

The chain combines TRBV5-6 with TRBJ2-3; 11 nucleotides match TRBD2. The CDR3 has 17 amino acids. Trimming at V came to 1 base and at J to 2 bases, leaving 6 bases not matched to a gene. Germline CDR1 SGHDT, CDR2 YYEEEE. The CDR3 loop reads CASSLYPGLAVTDTQYF. Here the CDR3 DNA reads TGTGCCAGCAGCTTGTATCCGGGACTAGCGGTCACAGATACGCAGTATTTT.

CDR3 bases: TGTGCCAGCAGTGAAATGACACAGGGAGGCGGCTACACCTTC. Its protein product is CASSEMTQGGGYTF. The rearrangement links TRBV6-1 to TRBJ1-2, with D perhaps TRBD1 (6 bases). Looked up from germline, CDR1 is MNHNS and CDR2 is SASEGT. This CDR3 has 14 amino acids. V dropped 2 bases and J dropped 8 bases, with 15 bases sitting between them.

V is TRBV6-5 and J is TRBJ2-1; either TRBD1 or TRBD2 may fit D (5 bases each). Germline V gives CDR1 MNHEY, CDR2 SVGAGI. This CDR3 contains 14 residues. Trimming removed 10 bases at V and 5 bases at J, with 18 bases between. The CDR3 is CATRDETAHNEQFF. For the CDR3, the DNA is TGTGCCACACGGGACGAGACAGCACACAATGAGCAGTTCTTC.

V and J are TRBV5-1 and TRBJ1-2; D is unresolved. The length of the CDR3 is 14 residues. The germline gives CDR1 SGHRS, CDR2 YFSETQ. Trimming took off 3 bases at V and 8 bases at J, with 17 bases between the two ends. CDR3 DNA: TGCGCCAGCAGCTCCCCCGGGGAAGTCAGAGGCTACACCTTC. It translates to CASSSPGEVRGYTF.

This clone was observed a few times. J is TRBJ1-1 and V is TRBV11-3; the D is unclear. The CDR3 totals 13 residues. Germline lookup yields CDR1 SGHNT and CDR2 YENEEA. V lost 2 bases and J lost 0, with 4 bases in between. CDR3 nucleotide sequence: TGTGCCAGCAGCTTACGGGTGAACACTGAAGCTTTCTTT. Translation gives CASSLRVNTEAFF.

The genes are TRBV7-6 and TRBJ1-1, with TRBD1 matching over 8 bases. V was pared by 5 bases and J by 5 bases, with 13 bases of the junction left unmatched. CDR3 length equals 16 residues. Looked up from germline, CDR1 is SGHVS and CDR2 is FNYEAQ. The CDR3 DNA reads TGTGCCAGCAGCACTCGGACAGGGATTGGGGTTACTGAAGCTTTCTTT. As protein: CASSTRTGIGVTEAFF.

The genes are TRBV29-1 and TRBJ2-5, with 8 bases lining up with TRBD1. The V segment lost 6 bases and the J segment 5 bases; nucleotides outside the gene matches: 17. Germline V lookup: CDR1 SQVTM, CDR2 ANQGSEA. The CDR3 consists of 16 residues. CDR3 residues: CSVDRPGQGLPETQYF. For the CDR3, the DNA is TGCAGCGTCGACAGACCCGGACAGGGCCTGCCGGAGACCCAGTACTTC.

This clone was picked up one time. CDR3 coding DNA: TGTGCCAGCAGCGGGGGAGGGATCAACAATGAGCAGTTCTTC. It yields the protein CASSGGGINNEQFF. The chain links TRBV5-4 to TRBJ2-1; the match to TRBD2 covers 7 bases. Trimming cost V 4 bases and J 5 bases; bases outside gene matches: 6. The length of the CDR3 is 14 residues. From germline, CDR1 is SGHNT and CDR2 YYREEE (reference sequence).

This chain links TRBV10-3 with TRBJ2-7, with D possibly matching TRBD2 (7 bases). This CDR3 spans 16 amino acids. V was shortened by 0 bases and J by 2 bases, with 14 bases between the two germline ends. Germline assignment: CDR1 ENHRY and CDR2 SYGVKD. CDR3 nucleotide sequence: TGTGCCATCAGTGAGTCGTGGGGGGGCAGTACCTACGAGCAGTACTTC. Translated, it gives CAISESWGGSTYEQYF.

This clone has only one observation. The chain carries TRBV3-1 (or the pseudogene TRBV3-2) and TRBJ1-5; 8 positions match TRBD1. CDR1 LGHDT and CDR2 YNNKEL come from the germline V gene (reference sequence). The V and J ends lost 1 base and 5 bases, in that order; junction bases with no gene match: 7. CDR3 length: 16 residues. The CDR3 loop is CASSQGYGQGDQPQHF. The CDR3 coding sequence is TGTGCCAGCAGCCAAGGATACGGACAGGGAGATCAGCCCCAGCATTTT.